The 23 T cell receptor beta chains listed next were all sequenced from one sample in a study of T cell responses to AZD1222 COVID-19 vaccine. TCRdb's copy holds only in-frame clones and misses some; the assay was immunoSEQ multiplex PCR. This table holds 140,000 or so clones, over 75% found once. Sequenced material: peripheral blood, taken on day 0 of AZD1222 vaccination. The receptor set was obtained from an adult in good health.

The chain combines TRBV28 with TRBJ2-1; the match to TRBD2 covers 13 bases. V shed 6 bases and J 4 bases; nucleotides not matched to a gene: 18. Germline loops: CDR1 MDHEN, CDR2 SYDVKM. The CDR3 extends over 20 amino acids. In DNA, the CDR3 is TGTGCCAGCAGGGATCTTCCCGGGACTAGCGGGATTAGAGGGTACAATGAGCAGTTCTTC. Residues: CASRDLPGTSGIRGYNEQFF.

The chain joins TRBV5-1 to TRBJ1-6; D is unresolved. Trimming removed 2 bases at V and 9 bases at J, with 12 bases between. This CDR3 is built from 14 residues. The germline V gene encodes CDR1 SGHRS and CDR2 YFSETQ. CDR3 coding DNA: TGCGCCAGCAGCTTTATTTGGGAGGGTTCACCCCTCCACTTT. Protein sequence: CASSFIWEGSPLHF. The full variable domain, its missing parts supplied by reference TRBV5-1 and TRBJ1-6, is KAGVTQTPRYLIKTRGQQVTLSCSPISGHRSVSWYQQTPGQGLQFLFEYFSETQRNKGNFPGRFSGRQFSNSRSEMNVSTLELGDSALYLCASSFIWEGSPLHFGNGTRLTVT.

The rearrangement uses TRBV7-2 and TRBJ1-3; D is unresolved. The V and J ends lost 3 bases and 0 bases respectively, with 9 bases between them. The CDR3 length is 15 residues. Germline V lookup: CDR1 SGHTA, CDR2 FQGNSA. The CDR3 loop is CASSFHPSSGNTIYF. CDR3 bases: TGTGCCAGCAGCTTTCACCCTAGCTCTGGAAACACCATATATTTT.

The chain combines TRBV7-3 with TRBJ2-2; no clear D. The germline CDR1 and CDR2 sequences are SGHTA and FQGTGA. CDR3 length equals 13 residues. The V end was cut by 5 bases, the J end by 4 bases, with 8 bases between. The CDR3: CASSPSGTGELFF. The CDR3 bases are TGTGCCAGCAGCCCTTCGGGCACCGGGGAGCTGTTTTTT.

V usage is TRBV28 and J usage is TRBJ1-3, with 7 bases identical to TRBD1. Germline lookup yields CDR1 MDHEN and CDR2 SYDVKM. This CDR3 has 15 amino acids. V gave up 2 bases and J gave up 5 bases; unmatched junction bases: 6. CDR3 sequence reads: CASSLRGQGRNTIYF. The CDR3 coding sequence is TGTGCCAGCAGTTTAAGGGGGCAGGGCCGAAACACCATATATTTT. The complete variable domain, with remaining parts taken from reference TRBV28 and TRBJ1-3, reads DVKVTQSSRYLVKRTGEKVFLECVQDMDHENMFWYRQDPGLGLRLIYFSYDVKMKEKGDIPEGYSVSREKKERFSLILESASTNQTSMYLCASSLRGQGRNTIYFGEGSWLTVV.

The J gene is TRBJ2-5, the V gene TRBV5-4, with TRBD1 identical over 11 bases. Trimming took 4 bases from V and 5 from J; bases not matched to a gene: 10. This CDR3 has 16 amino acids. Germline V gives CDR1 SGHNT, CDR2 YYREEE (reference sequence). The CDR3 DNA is TGTGCCAGCAGCCGGGACAGGGGGGCCCTCGGGGAGACCCAGTACTTC. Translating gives CASSRDRGALGETQYF. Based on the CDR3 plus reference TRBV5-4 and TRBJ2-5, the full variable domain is ETGVTQSPTHLIKTRGQQVTLRCSSQSGHNTVSWYQQALGQGPQFIFQYYREEENGRGNFPPRFSGLQFPNYSSELNVNALELDDSALYLCASSRDRGALGETQYFGPGTRLLVL.

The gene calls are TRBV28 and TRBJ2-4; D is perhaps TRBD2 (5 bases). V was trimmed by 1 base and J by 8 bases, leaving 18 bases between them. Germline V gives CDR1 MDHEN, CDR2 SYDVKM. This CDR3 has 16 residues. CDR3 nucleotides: TGTGCCAGCAGTTTATTCTTGCCCCGGGGTGGGGACATTCAGTACTTC. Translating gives CASSLFLPRGGDIQYF.

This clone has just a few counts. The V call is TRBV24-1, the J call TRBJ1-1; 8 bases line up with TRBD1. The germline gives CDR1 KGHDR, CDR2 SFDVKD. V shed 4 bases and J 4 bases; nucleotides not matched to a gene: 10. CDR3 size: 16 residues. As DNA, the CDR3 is TGTGCCACCAGTGACAAAGGACAGGGCGAGGTCACTGAAGCTTTCTTT. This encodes CATSDKGQGEVTEAFF.

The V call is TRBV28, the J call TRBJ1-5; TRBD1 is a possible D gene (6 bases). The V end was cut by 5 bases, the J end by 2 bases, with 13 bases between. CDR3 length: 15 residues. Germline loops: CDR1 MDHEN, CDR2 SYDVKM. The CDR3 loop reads CASSPRGGGNQPQHF. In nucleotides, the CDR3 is TGTGCCAGCAGTCCAAGGGGGGGCGGCAATCAGCCCCAGCATTTT.

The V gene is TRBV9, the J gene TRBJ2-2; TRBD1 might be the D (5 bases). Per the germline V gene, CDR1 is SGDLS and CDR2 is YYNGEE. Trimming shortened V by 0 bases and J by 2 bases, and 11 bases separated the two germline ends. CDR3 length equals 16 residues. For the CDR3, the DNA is TGTGCCAGCAGCGTAGCAGTCAGGGAAAACACCGGGGAGCTGTTTTTT. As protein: CASSVAVRENTGELFF. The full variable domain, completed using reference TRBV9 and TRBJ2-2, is DSGVTQTPKHLITATGQRVTLRCSPRSGDLSVYWYQQSLDQGLQFLIQYYNGEERAKGNILERFSAQQFPDLHSELNLSSLELGDSALYFCASSVAVRENTGELFFGEGSRLTVL.

CDR3: CASRGGQQNTEAFF. In DNA, the CDR3 is TGTGCCAGCAGGGGGGGACAACAGAACACTGAAGCTTTCTTT. The chain employs TRBV28 and TRBJ1-1; the D gene is possibly TRBD1 (6 bases). The CDR3 loop spans 14 amino acids. Germline CDR1 and CDR2: MDHEN and SYDVKM. V was shortened by 6 bases and J by 1 base, with 12 bases between the two germline ends.

As DNA, the CDR3 is TGTGCCGCGAGAGGGGTCCCCTACACCGGGGAGCTGTTTTTT. It is translated as CAARGVPYTGELFF. The rearrangement links TRBV28 to TRBJ2-2; D might be TRBD1 or TRBD2, each matching 5 bases. Germline V gene lookup returns CDR1 MDHEN and CDR2 SYDVKM. The CDR3 loop spans 14 amino acids. V gave up 11 bases and J gave up 3 bases, with 16 bases separating them. The entire variable domain, with the rest obtained from reference TRBV28 and TRBJ2-2, is as follows: DVKVTQSSRYLVKRTGEKVFLECVQDMDHENMFWYRQDPGLGLRLIYFSYDVKMKEKGDIPEGYSVSREKKERFSLILESASTNQTSMYLCAARGVPYTGELFFGEGSRLTVL.

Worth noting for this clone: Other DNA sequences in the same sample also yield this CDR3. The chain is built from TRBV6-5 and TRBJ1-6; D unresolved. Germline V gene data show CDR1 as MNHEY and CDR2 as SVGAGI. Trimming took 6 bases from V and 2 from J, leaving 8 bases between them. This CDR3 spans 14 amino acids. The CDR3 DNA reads TGTGCCAGCAGCGCCGGGCCCTATAATTCACCCCTCCACTTT. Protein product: CASSAGPYNSPLHF.

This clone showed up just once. The CDR3 protein is CASSITYQGGTFF. The CDR3 bases are TGTGCCAGTAGTATTACTTATCAGGGAGGGACTTTCTTT. The J gene is TRBJ1-1, the V gene TRBV19, with D perhaps matching TRBD1 (5 bases). V gave up 3 bases and J gave up 12 bases, with 17 bases separating them. The CDR3 sequence is 13 residues long. Germline V gene sequence: CDR1 LNHDA, CDR2 SQIVND (reference sequence).

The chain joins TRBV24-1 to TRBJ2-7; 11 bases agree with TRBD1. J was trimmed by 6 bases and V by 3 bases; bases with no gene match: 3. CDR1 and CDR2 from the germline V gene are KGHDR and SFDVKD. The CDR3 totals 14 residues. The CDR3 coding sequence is TGTGCCACCAGTGATGTGGGACAGGGGGGCGAGCAGTACTTC. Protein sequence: CATSDVGQGGEQYF.

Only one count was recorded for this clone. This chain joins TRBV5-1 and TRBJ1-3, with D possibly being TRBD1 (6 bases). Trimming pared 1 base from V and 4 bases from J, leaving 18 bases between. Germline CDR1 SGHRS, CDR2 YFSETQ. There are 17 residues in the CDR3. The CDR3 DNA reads TGCGCCAGCAGCTTGACCGTCCTCGCGGGGGCGGGAAACACCATATATTTT. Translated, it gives CASSLTVLAGAGNTIYF.

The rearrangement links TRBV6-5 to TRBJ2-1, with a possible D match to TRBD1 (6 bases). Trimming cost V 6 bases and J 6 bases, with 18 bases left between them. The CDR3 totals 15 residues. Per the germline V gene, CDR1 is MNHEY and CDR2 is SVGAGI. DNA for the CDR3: TGTGCCAGCAGATACGTAAGCTTCAGGGGCAATGAGCAGTTCTTC. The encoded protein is CASRYVSFRGNEQFF.

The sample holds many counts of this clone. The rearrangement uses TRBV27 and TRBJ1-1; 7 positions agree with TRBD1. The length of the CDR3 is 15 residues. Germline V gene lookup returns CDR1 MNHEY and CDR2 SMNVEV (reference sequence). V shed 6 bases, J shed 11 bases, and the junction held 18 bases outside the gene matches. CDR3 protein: CASSPQGSGRQGAFF. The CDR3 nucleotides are TGTGCCAGCAGCCCCCAGGGTAGTGGCCGACAGGGTGCTTTCTTT.

CDR3 coding DNA: TGTGCCAGCAAGGGACAGGGAATAAACTATGGCTACACCTTC. It is translated as CASKGQGINYGYTF. This sequence joins TRBV2 and TRBJ1-2; 9 bases are a match to TRBD1. The CDR3 contains 14 residues. Germline values: CDR1 SNHLY, CDR2 FYNNEI. V shed 7 bases and J 2 bases; nucleotides not matched to a gene: 5.

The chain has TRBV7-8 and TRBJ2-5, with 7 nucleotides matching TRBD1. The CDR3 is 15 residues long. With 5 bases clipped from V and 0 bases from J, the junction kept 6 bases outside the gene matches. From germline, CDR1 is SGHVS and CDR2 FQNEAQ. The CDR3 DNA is TGTGCCAGCAGCCACTTGGGACAGTACCAAGAGACCCAGTACTTC. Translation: CASSHLGQYQETQYF.

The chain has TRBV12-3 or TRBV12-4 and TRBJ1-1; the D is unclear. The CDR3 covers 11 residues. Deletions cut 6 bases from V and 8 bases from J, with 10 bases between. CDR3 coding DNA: TGTGCCAGCAGGCGGACGGAGGAAGCTTTCTTT. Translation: CASRRTEEAFF.

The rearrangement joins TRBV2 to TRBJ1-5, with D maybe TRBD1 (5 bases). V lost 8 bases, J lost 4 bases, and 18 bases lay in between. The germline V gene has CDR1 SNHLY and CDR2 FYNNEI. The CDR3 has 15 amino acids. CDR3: CASWRDRHPNQPQHF. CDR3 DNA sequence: TGTGCCAGCTGGAGGGACCGCCACCCTAATCAGCCCCAGCATTTT.

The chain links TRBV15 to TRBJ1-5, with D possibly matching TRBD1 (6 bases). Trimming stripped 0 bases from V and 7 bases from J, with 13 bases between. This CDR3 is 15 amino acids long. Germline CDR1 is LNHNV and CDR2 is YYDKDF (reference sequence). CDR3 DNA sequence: TGTGCCACCAGCAGAGATCGGGGGGCGAGACAGCCCCAGCATTTT. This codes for CATSRDRGARQPQHF.